Shown below are 15 T cell receptor beta chains from a single sample sequenced in a study of Ad26.COV2.S vaccination and SARS-CoV-2 variants. The assay was immunoSEQ multiplex PCR, and TCRdb's table has in-frame clones only and misses some. The sample holds roughly 240,000 clones, roughly 90% seen once. Treatment meaning: around 19 received Ad26.COV2.S at low or high dose, single or two shots; several received placebo; per-sample allocation not given. The samples were gathered on day 63 after the first injection of vaccine or placebo. Sequenced material: peripheral blood, taken in a trial of Ad26.COV2.S vaccine versus placebo. The receptor source for this set is a person between 18 and 60 years old who received the Ad26.COV2.S COVID-19 vaccine or a placebo.

The rearrangement uses TRBV7-9 and TRBJ1-1, with 7 nucleotides matching TRBD1. V gave up 2 bases and J gave up 2 bases; unmatched junction bases: 5. Germline V gene sequence: CDR1 SEHNR, CDR2 FQNEAQ (reference sequence). The CDR3 has 15 residues. The DNA of the CDR3 is TGTGCCAGCAGCTTACCCACAGGGGATAACACTGAAGCTTTCTTT. It encodes CASSLPTGDNTEAFF.

This chain uses TRBV5-1 with TRBJ2-3; D is ambiguous. The CDR3 sequence is 12 residues long. V was cut by 5 bases and J by 6 bases, with 10 bases left in between. The V gene's germline CDR1 is SGHRS and CDR2 YFSETQ. The DNA of the CDR3 is TGCGCCAGCAGATTTCTCTCCGATACGCAGTATTTT. Translated: CASRFLSDTQYF.

The CDR3, as DNA: TGTGCCAGCTCACCACAACGGGAAGCCTACGAGCAGTACTTC. Translated, it gives CASSPQREAYEQYF. V gene TRBV18 combines with J gene TRBJ2-7; D is possibly TRBD2 (5 bases). Trimming took off 1 base at V and 2 bases at J, with 9 bases between the two ends. The CDR3 length is 14 residues. Germline CDR1 and CDR2: KGHSH and LQKENI. Filled out from reference TRBV18 and TRBJ2-7, the complete variable domain reads NAGVMQNPRHLVRRRGQEARLRCSPMKGHSHVYWYRQLPEEGLKFMVYLQKENIIDESGMPKERFSAEFPKEGPSILRIQQVVRGDSAAYFCASSPQREAYEQYFGPGTRLTVT.

The rearrangement links TRBV4-3 to TRBJ1-2; perhaps TRBD1 as D (6 bases). Germline CDR1 is LGHNA and CDR2 is YSLEER. V lost 4 bases and J 2 bases, leaving 11 bases between the germline ends. CDR3 length equals 14 residues. In DNA form, the CDR3 reads TGCGCCAGCAGCCCACGGGACAACAACTATGGCTACACCTTC. Its translation: CASSPRDNNYGYTF.

J is TRBJ2-1 and V is TRBV13; D perhaps matches TRBD2 (5 bases). The CDR3 spans 13 residues. Trimming took 5 bases from V and 3 from J, leaving 8 bases between them. Germline V gene sequence: CDR1 PRHDT, CDR2 FYEKMQ (reference sequence). The CDR3 DNA reads as TGTGCCAGCAGCACCCGGGGCTACAATGAGCAGTTCTTC. Protein: CASSTRGYNEQFF.

CDR3 residues: CASSLEGSGYQETQYF. CDR3 sequence (DNA): TGCGCCAGCAGCTTGGAAGGTAGCGGATACCAAGAGACCCAGTACTTC. The J gene is TRBJ2-5, the V gene TRBV5-1; D perhaps matches TRBD2 (6 bases). V dropped 0 bases and J dropped 0 bases, with 12 bases sitting between them. This CDR3 contains 16 residues. In germline, CDR1 is SGHRS, CDR2 YFSETQ.

V and J are TRBV11-3 and TRBJ1-3; D call uncertain. CDR1 is SGHNT and CDR2 is YENEEA in the germline V gene. V gave up 2 bases and J gave up 0 bases, with 2 bases separating them. The CDR3 totals 13 residues. CDR3 nucleotides: TGTGCCAGCAGCTTAAACTCTGGAAACACCATATATTTT. It translates to CASSLNSGNTIYF.

The gene calls are TRBV11-2 and TRBJ2-3, with D perhaps matching TRBD1 or TRBD2 (5 bases each). Germline loops: CDR1 SGHAT, CDR2 FQNNGV. Deletions cut 5 bases from V and 6 bases from J, with 18 bases between. This CDR3 is 15 amino acids long. CDR3 nucleotide sequence: TGTGCCAGCAGCCCCCGGGGCGGAACAGCCGATACGCAGTATTTT. This translates into CASSPRGGTADTQYF.

The V call is TRBV15, the J call TRBJ2-1; 10 bases fit TRBD2. Germline CDR1 LNHNV, CDR2 YYDKDF (reference sequence). V shed 5 bases and J 3 bases; nucleotides not matched to a gene: 7. The CDR3 is made up of 16 amino acids. For the CDR3, the DNA is TGTGCCACCAGCGACGATAGCGGGGGGAGCTACAATGAGCAGTTCTTC. It yields the protein CATSDDSGGSYNEQFF.

The chain combines TRBV30 with TRBJ1-5; tentatively, D is TRBD1 (5 bases). Germline assignment: CDR1 GTSNPN and CDR2 SVGIG (reference sequence). V shed 4 bases and J shed 9 bases, with 16 bases lying between them. The CDR3 extends over 13 amino acids. CDR3 nucleotides: TGTGCCTGGATGGGTCGTCAGGGCATGCCCCAGCATTTT. This gives the protein CAWMGRQGMPQHF.

The chain recombines TRBV6-1 with TRBJ1-2; 9 bases are shared with TRBD1. The CDR3 spans 16 residues. The V segment lost 6 bases and the J segment 4 bases; nucleotides outside the gene matches: 12. Germline V gene lookup returns CDR1 MNHNS and CDR2 SASEGT. The CDR3 sequence is CASREPGQGQTYGYTF. The CDR3, as DNA: TGTGCCAGCAGAGAACCGGGACAGGGACAAACCTATGGCTACACCTTC.

The rearrangement links TRBV9 to TRBJ2-1; D is undetermined. Trimming pared 4 bases from V and 6 bases from J, leaving 23 bases between. CDR1 is SGDLS and CDR2 is YYNGEE in the germline V gene. This CDR3 has 17 amino acids. The CDR3 protein is CASSLSLGPNPANEQFF. The DNA of the CDR3 is TGTGCCAGCAGCCTCAGTCTCGGGCCGAACCCGGCCAATGAGCAGTTCTTC.

The chain joins TRBV18 to TRBJ2-7, with D tentatively TRBD1 (5 bases). There are 14 residues in the CDR3. Per germline, CDR1 KGHSH and CDR2 LQKENI. Trimming shortened V by 1 base and J by 2 bases, and 9 bases separated the two germline ends. DNA for the CDR3: TGTGCCAGCTCACCACTGCAGGACACCTACGAGCAGTACTTC. Translation: CASSPLQDTYEQYF.

The V and J genes are TRBV6-5 and TRBJ2-2; possible D gene TRBD1, 5 bases. The CDR3 runs 15 residues. Per germline, CDR1 MNHEY and CDR2 SVGAGI. V gave up 0 bases and J gave up 6 bases, with 11 bases separating them. CDR3 sequence reads: CASSYSNQGAGELFF. The CDR3 DNA sequence: TGTGCCAGCAGTTACTCGAATCAGGGTGCCGGGGAGCTGTTTTTT.

The table lists this clone with a count of one. The chain is built from TRBV19 and TRBJ2-5; no reliable D call. The CDR3 runs to 16 residues. Germline V gene data show CDR1 as LNHDA and CDR2 as SQIVND (reference sequence). Between the trimmed V and J ends, which lost 0 bases and 7 bases, there was a span of 18 bases. The CDR3 protein is CASSIDRSGPGRTQYF. In DNA, the CDR3 is TGTGCCAGTAGTATAGATCGGTCAGGACCTGGTAGGACCCAGTACTTC.